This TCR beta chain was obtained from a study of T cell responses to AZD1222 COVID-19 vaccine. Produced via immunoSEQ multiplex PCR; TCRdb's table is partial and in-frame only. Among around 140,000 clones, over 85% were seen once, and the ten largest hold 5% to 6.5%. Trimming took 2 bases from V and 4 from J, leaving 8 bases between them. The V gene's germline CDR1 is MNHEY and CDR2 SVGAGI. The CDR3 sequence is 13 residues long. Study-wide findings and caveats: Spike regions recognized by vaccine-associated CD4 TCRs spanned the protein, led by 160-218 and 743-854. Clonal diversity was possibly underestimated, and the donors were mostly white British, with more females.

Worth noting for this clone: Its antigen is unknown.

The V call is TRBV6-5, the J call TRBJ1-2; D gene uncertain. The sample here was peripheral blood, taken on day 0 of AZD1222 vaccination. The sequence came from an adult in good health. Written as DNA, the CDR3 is TGTGCCAGCAGTTACAAGGAGGCCTATGGCTACACCTTC. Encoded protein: CASSYKEAYGYTF.